A selection of T cell receptor beta chains follows, all from one sample in a study of T cell repertoires in ileal Crohn's disease. Libraries were prepared by immunoSEQ multiplex PCR; TCRdb keeps only in-frame clonotypes and omits some of them. The sample carries over 4,500 clones, 75% to 85% recorded once. The sequenced sample was ileal tissue. The receptor source for this set is an adult with Crohn's disease. CDR3s include the opening cysteine and the closing phenylalanine or tryptophan. A D gene is named only where the DNA matches it firmly. Size tells how often a clone was seen (once, few, many) or the class of an expanded clone, and some rows leave it out.

size: -
V: TRBV6-6
J: TRBJ2-3
D: TRBD2
CDR3: CASSLLAGGTDTQYF
DNA: TGTGCCAGCAGTCTACTAGCGGGAGGCACAGATACGCAGTATTTT

size: -
V: TRBV10-1
J: TRBJ2-4
D: -
CDR3: CASRRLNLKNIQYF
DNA: TGCGCCAGTAGGAGACTTAACCTCAAAAACATTCAGTACTTC

size: -
V: TRBV19
J: TRBJ2-5
D: TRBD2
CDR3: CASSVAGGRKETQYF
DNA: TGTGCCAGTAGTGTAGCGGGGGGGCGAAAGGAGACCCAGTACTTC

size: -
V: TRBV5-1
J: TRBJ2-5
D: TRBD1
CDR3: CASSWQQGDGETQYF
DNA: TGCGCCAGCAGCTGGCAACAGGGGGACGGGGAGACCCAGTACTTC

size: -
V: TRBV29-1
J: TRBJ1-2
D: -
CDR3: CSVKEPTNYGYTF
DNA: TGCAGCGTTAAAGAACCTACTAACTATGGCTACACCTTC

size: -
V: TRBV6-5
J: TRBJ2-1
D: TRBD2
CDR3: CASSYTGLAGANEQFF
DNA: TGTGCCAGCAGTTACACCGGACTAGCGGGGGCGAATGAGCAGTTCTTC

size: -
V: TRBV18
J: TRBJ2-7
D: TRBD1
CDR3: CASSPPSGGYLEQYF
DNA: TGTGCCAGCTCACCACCTTCAGGGGGCTACCTCGAGCAGTACTTC

size: -
V: TRBV28
J: TRBJ2-7
D: -
CDR3: CASSSPRISRRIAGEQYF
DNA: TGTGCCAGCAGTTCCCCCCGGATTAGCAGGAGGATCGCTGGCGAGCAGTACTTC

size: -
V: TRBV14
J: TRBJ2-3
D: TRBD2
CDR3: CASSQSPPGLAGVGNTQYF
DNA: TGTGCCAGCAGCCAATCCCCCCCGGGACTAGCGGGAGTTGGTAATACGCAGTATTTT

size: -
V: TRBV18
J: TRBJ2-7
D: -
CDR3: CASSPNLNRAMGEQYF
DNA: TGTGCCAGCTCACCTAATTTGAACAGGGCGATGGGGGAGCAGTACTTC

size: few
V: TRBV10-3
J: TRBJ1-1
D: -
CDR3: CAISELGGNTEAFF
DNA: TGTGCCATCAGTGAGTTAGGGGGGAACACTGAAGCTTTCTTT

size: -
V: TRBV7-9
J: TRBJ1-1
D: TRBD1
CDR3: CAVKQGNRNTEAFF
DNA: TGTGCCGTCAAACAGGGGAATAGAAACACTGAAGCTTTCTTT

size: -
V: TRBV19
J: TRBJ1-4
D: TRBD1
CDR3: CASRDRDSFEKLFF
DNA: TGTGCCAGTAGAGACCGGGACAGCTTTGAAAAACTGTTTTTT

size: -
V: TRBV18
J: TRBJ1-4
D: -
CDR3: CASSPAAGEKLFF
DNA: TGTGCCAGCTCACCAGCGGCTGGTGAAAAACTGTTTTTT

size: -
V: TRBV7-2
J: TRBJ1-6
D: -
CDR3: CASSSGNPPLHF
DNA: TGTGCCAGCAGCTCCGGGAATCCACCCCTCCACTTT

size: -
V: TRBV7-8
J: TRBJ2-7
D: TRBD1
CDR3: CASSFGTGYEQYF
DNA: TGTGCCAGCAGCTTCGGGACAGGCTACGAGCAGTACTTC

size: once
V: TRBV11-2
J: TRBJ2-5
D: TRBD2
CDR3: CASTGAGGEETQYF
DNA: TGTGCCAGCACCGGAGCGGGGGGGGAAGAGACCCAGTACTTC

size: -
V: TRBV9
J: TRBJ2-1
D: -
CDR3: CASSPRAHQGFYNEQFF
DNA: TGTGCCAGCAGCCCCAGGGCCCATCAGGGTTTCTACAATGAGCAGTTCTTC

size: -
V: TRBV7-9
J: TRBJ2-5
D: -
CDR3: CASSPGETQYF
DNA: TGTGCCAGCAGCCCCGGGGAGACCCAGTACTTC

size: -
V: TRBV6-5
J: TRBJ2-5
D: TRBD1
CDR3: CASSVRQGVRETQYF
DNA: TGTGCCAGCAGTGTGAGGCAGGGGGTACGGGAGACCCAGTACTTC

size: -
V: TRBV7-8
J: TRBJ2-5
D: TRBD2
CDR3: CASSLALSGGRRETQYF
DNA: TGTGCCAGCAGCTTAGCGCTGAGCGGGGGGAGGCGAGAGACCCAGTACTTC

size: -
V: TRBV29-1
J: TRBJ2-7
D: -
CDR3: CSVERQNSKQYF
DNA: TGCAGCGTTGAAAGACAGAACTCGAAGCAGTACTTC

size: -
V: TRBV7-9
J: TRBJ2-7
D: TRBD2
CDR3: CASRDSGRGEQYF
DNA: TGTGCCAGCAGGGATAGCGGGAGAGGCGAGCAGTACTTC

size: few
V: TRBV28
J: TRBJ2-2
D: TRBD1
CDR3: CASSTRQGRTGELFF
DNA: TGTGCCAGCAGTACCCGACAGGGCAGGACCGGGGAGCTGTTTTTT

size: -
V: TRBV7-9
J: TRBJ1-4
D: -
CDR3: CASSYSGVVGEKLFF
DNA: TGTGCCAGCAGCTACTCAGGGGTGGTTGGCGAAAAACTGTTTTTT

size: -
V: TRBV4-3
J: TRBJ2-3
D: TRBD2
CDR3: CASSQVLAGYTQYF
DNA: TGCGCCAGCAGCCAAGTCCTAGCGGGATATACGCAGTATTTT

size: -
V: TRBV18
J: TRBJ1-1
D: -
CDR3: CASSRAEQALNTEAFF
DNA: TGTGCCAGCTCACGGGCAGAACAAGCCCTGAACACTGAAGCTTTCTTT

size: -
V: TRBV10-3
J: TRBJ1-5
D: TRBD1
CDR3: CAIRGQGDQPQHF
DNA: TGTGCCATCAGGGGACAGGGGGATCAGCCCCAGCATTTT

size: few
V: TRBV11-2
J: TRBJ1-1
D: -
CDR3: CASRLGGGYSNTEAFF
DNA: TGTGCCAGCAGACTCGGCGGAGGCTATTCGAACACTGAAGCTTTCTTT

size: -
V: TRBV6-1
J: TRBJ2-7
D: TRBD2
CDR3: CASKLSSGTYEQYF
DNA: TGTGCCAGCAAATTGTCTAGCGGAACCTACGAGCAGTACTTC

size: -
V: TRBV5-1
J: TRBJ2-7
D: -
CDR3: CASSLAAGITEQYF
DNA: TGCGCCAGCAGCTTGGCTGCAGGTATAACCGAGCAGTACTTC

size: -
V: TRBV7-2
J: TRBJ2-5
D: -
CDR3: CASSPYQETQYF
DNA: TGTGCCAGCAGCCCGTACCAAGAGACCCAGTACTTC

size: -
V: TRBV28
J: TRBJ1-5
D: -
CDR3: CASTPSGQRPQHF
DNA: TGTGCCAGCACCCCATCAGGACAGAGGCCCCAGCATTTT

size: -
V: TRBV19
J: TRBJ2-3
D: TRBD2
CDR3: CASSTSGMSTDTQYF
DNA: TGTGCCAGTAGTACTAGCGGCATGAGCACAGATACGCAGTATTTT

size: once
V: TRBV7-9
J: TRBJ2-5
D: TRBD2
CDR3: CASSRREEYQETQYF
DNA: TGTGCCAGCAGCCGACGGGAGGAGTACCAAGAGACCCAGTACTTC

size: few
V: TRBV19
J: TRBJ1-1
D: TRBD1
CDR3: CASRGTAPEAFF
DNA: TGTGCCAGTAGAGGGACAGCCCCTGAAGCTTTCTTT

size: -
V: TRBV2
J: TRBJ1-1
D: TRBD1
CDR3: CASSQDRLTEAFF
DNA: TGTGCCAGCAGTCAGGACAGGCTCACTGAAGCTTTCTTT

size: few
V: TRBV11-2
J: TRBJ1-1
D: -
CDR3: CASSLARNTEAFF
DNA: TGTGCCAGCAGCTTAGCTCGGAACACTGAAGCTTTCTTT

size: -
V: TRBV19
J: TRBJ2-7
D: -
CDR3: CASSLLAGEQYF
DNA: TGTGCCAGTAGTTTACTGGCGGGTGAGCAGTACTTC

size: -
V: TRBV28
J: TRBJ1-5
D: -
CDR3: CASSSPHRVSNQPQHF
DNA: TGTGCCAGCAGTTCGCCCCACAGGGTTAGTAATCAGCCCCAGCATTTT

size: -
V: TRBV7-2
J: TRBJ1-6
D: TRBD1
CDR3: CASYPGQGNSPLHF
DNA: TGTGCCAGCTATCCGGGACAGGGCAATTCACCCCTCCACTTT

size: -
V: TRBV19
J: TRBJ2-3
D: -
CDR3: CASSSGAHFTDTQYF
DNA: TGTGCCAGTAGTAGCGGAGCCCACTTTACAGATACGCAGTATTTT

size: -
V: TRBV27
J: TRBJ1-2
D: -
CDR3: CASSLTGREGYTF
DNA: TGTGCCAGCAGCCTTACAGGACGAGAAGGCTACACCTTC

size: -
V: TRBV7-2
J: TRBJ2-5
D: -
CDR3: CASSPRFSETQYF
DNA: TGTGCCAGCAGCCCCCGGTTCTCGGAGACCCAGTACTTC